This TCR beta chain was identified in a study of neurological immune-mediated disorders. Study conclusions and caveats: HTLV-1-associated myelopathy ranked highest for TCR clonal expansion and multiple sclerosis lowest, beneath healthy controls.

This clonotype has a count of ten or more. Its specificity is not known. The cDNA was synthesized by means of template-switch 5'RACE, which was carried out with 10-nucleotide random UMIs. In TCRdb, the 5' RACE reads were re-called with MiXCR into one record per CDR3 protein. The sample shows about 42,000 distinct CDR3 sequences, roughly 21% of them seen only once. The CDR3 contains 13 residues. V gave up 2 bases and J gave up 4 bases, with 8 bases separating them. Per the germline V gene, CDR1 is SGHNT and CDR2 is YENEEA. Time point denoted: technical triplicate 3. A total of 2 million PBMCs stored at -80 degrees C provided the unsorted libraries.

The sample consisted of PBMCs. The chain couples TRBV11-3 to TRBJ1-1, with D uncertain. The sequence came from a man in his 60s with HTLV-1-associated myelopathy (HAM/TSP). CDR3 amino acids: CASSLTRGTEAFF. CDR3 DNA: TGTGCCAGCAGCTTAACTCGGGGCACTGAAGCTTTCTTT.